This is a list of T cell receptor beta chains from one sample in a study of blood T cell repertoires in COVID-19. TCRdb keeps only in-frame clones here, not all; method: immunoSEQ multiplex PCR. The sample contains fewer than 250,000 clones, roughly four fifths of which appear only once. Material: peripheral blood. The receptors originated from a woman in her thirties or forties with acute or convalescent COVID-19. CDR3s include the opening cysteine and the closing phenylalanine or tryptophan. The D gene is left open where the match is weak. Expanded clones are given a class, and other clones once, few, many or no size at all.

TRBJ1-2,few,NA,TRBV6-5,CASTQGAVYGYTF,TGTGCCAGCACCCAAGGGGCAGTCTATGGCTACACCTTC
TRBJ1-6,NA,NA,TRBV6-4,CASRHSPDTDNSPLHF,TGTGCCAGCAGACACTCCCCGGACACTGATAATTCACCCCTCCACTTT
TRBJ2-1,NA,NA,TRBV9,CASSVEEVLLLPEQFF,TGTGCCAGCAGCGTAGAAGAGGTGTTGTTACTACCTGAGCAGTTCTTC
TRBJ2-5,NA,NA,TRBV24-1,CATSVRGFETQYF,TGTGCCACCAGTGTTAGGGGTTTCGAGACCCAGTACTTC
TRBJ1-2,NA,TRBD1,TRBV5-1,CASSLTGGNYGYTF,TGCGCCAGCAGCTTAACAGGGGGAAACTATGGCTACACCTTC
TRBJ2-3,NA,NA,TRBV19,CASSIKTLSTDTQYF,TGTGCCAGTAGTATTAAGACACTTAGCACAGATACGCAGTATTTT
TRBJ1-3,NA,TRBD1,TRBV2,CASRDRVRGNTIYF,TGTGCCAGCAGGGACAGGGTCAGGGGAAACACCATATATTTT
TRBJ2-1,NA,NA,TRBV11-1,CASSKEGGVYNEQFF,TGTGCCAGCAGCAAAGAAGGGGGAGTTTACAATGAGCAGTTCTTC
TRBJ2-3,NA,TRBD2,TRBV7-3,CASSFGGAGGNTQYF,TGTGCCAGCAGCTTTGGAGGGGCGGGGGGAAATACGCAGTATTTT
TRBJ2-4,NA,TRBD2,TRBV11-2,CASTLSLAGGENIQYF,TGTGCCAGCACCCTAAGTCTAGCGGGAGGGGAGAACATTCAGTACTTC